The 23 T cell receptor beta chains in this list originate from one sample, sequenced in a study of tissue T cells after allogeneic stem cell transplantation. Time point defined: mouse harvest day 7 after allogeneic transplant. The graft held 10^6 splenic CD5+ T cells and 10^7 T-cell-depleted bone marrow cells. Repertoires were generated with immunoSEQ multiplex PCR, while TCRdb's copy carries only in-frame clones and drops some. The repertoire holds some 10,000 clones, with over 40% as singletons. The sample consisted of gut tissue. These receptors were taken from a female BALB/c mouse given C57BL/6 T cells with graft-versus-host disease after an allogeneic hematopoietic cell transplant.

Turning to this clone: The gene names here belong to mouse. The read ends 1 residue shy of where the CDR3 ends; the end is completed using the germline J gene. The V gene is TRBV26, the J gene TRBJ1-5; D unclear. The CDR3 has 15 amino acids. The germline V gene encodes CDR1 KGHPV and CDR2 FQNQEV (reference sequence). V lost 0 bases, J lost 0 bases, and 6 bases lay in between. The CDR3 loop is CASSLSGNNNQAPLF. The CDR3 bases that were read are TGTGCCAGCAGTCTGTCGGGGAATAACAACCAGGCTCCGCTT.

Concerning this clone itself: The gene names given are mouse names. The observed sequence ends 1 residue before the CDR3 terminus, with the missing tail filled in from the germline J gene. The rearrangement links TRBV16 to TRBJ2-1, with TRBD2 matching over 9 bases. Germline V gene data show CDR1 as SGHSA and CDR2 as FRNQAP. The CDR3 has 15 residues. Trimming took 4 bases from V and 6 from J; bases not matched to a gene: 7. This CDR3 reads CASSSPLGGPAEQFF. The sequenced part of the CDR3 DNA is TGTGCAAGCAGCTCGCCACTGGGGGGTCCTGCTGAGCAGTTC.

Concerning this clone: Gene labels here are mouse ones. The read ends 1 residue before the CDR3 terminus; that terminus is restored from the germline J gene. J is TRBJ1-1 and V is TRBV26; no reliable D call. Germline V gene lookup returns CDR1 KGHPV and CDR2 FQNQEV (reference sequence). The CDR3 is made up of 13 amino acids. V lost 2 bases and J lost 0, with 4 bases in between. The part of the CDR3 DNA that was read is TGTGCCAGCAGTCTGGTGGCAAACACAGAAGTCTTC. It translates to CASSLVANTEVF. The CDR3, in full, reads CASSLVANTEVFF.

Worth noting for this clone: Gene and germline names: mouse. The part of the CDR3 DNA that was read is TGTGCCAGCGGGGGACAGGGGGCCGAAAGATTATTT. It codes for CASGGQGAERLF. The CDR3 in its entirety is CASGGQGAERLFF. The chain links TRBV13-1 to TRBJ1-4, with TRBD1 matching over 12 bases. Sequencing ends 1 residue short of the CDR3 end; the germline J gene provides the rest. From germline, CDR1 is NSHNY and CDR2 SYGAGN. Losses at the gene ends were 7 bases for V and 7 bases for J; bases not matched to a gene: 2. The CDR3 spans 13 residues. Combining the CDR3 with reference TRBV13-1 and TRBJ1-4 gives the whole variable domain EAAVTQSPRNKVTVTGGNVTLSCRQTNSHNYMYWYRQDTGHGLRLIHYSYGAGNLRIGDVPDGYKATRTTQEDFFLLLELASPSQTSLYFCASGGQGAERLFFGHGTKLSVL.

This clone has more than one count but fewer than ten. These gene names are mouse names. The read terminates 1 residue before the CDR3 end, so the remaining end is supplied by the germline J gene. The V call is TRBV15, the J call TRBJ2-2; possible D gene TRBD1, 5 bases. V lost 5 bases, J lost 4 bases, and 11 bases lay in between. The V gene's germline CDR1 is SGHND and CDR2 FRSKSL. The length of the CDR3 is 14 residues. The sequenced part of the CDR3 DNA is TGTGCCAGCAGTCTCAGGGAGGGCACCGGGCAGCTCTAC. This sequence encodes CASSLREGTGQLY. The full CDR3 sequence reads CASSLREGTGQLYF. The full variable domain, completed using reference TRBV15 and TRBJ2-2, is DAGVTQTPRHEVAEKGQTIILKCEPVSGHNDLFWYRQTKIQGLELLSYFRSKSLMEDGGAFKDRFKAEMLNSSFSTLKIQPTEPKDSAVYLCASSLREGTGQLYFGEGSKLTVL.

This clone has just a few counts. Gene names follow the mouse nomenclature. The read halts 1 residue ahead of the CDR3 end, with the missing end drawn from the germline J gene. The V call is TRBV26, the J call TRBJ2-1; D unclear. The CDR3 spans 15 residues. Germline CDR1 and CDR2: KGHPV and FQNQEV (reference sequence). With 0 bases removed from V and 0 bases from J, the gap between germline ends came to 6 bases. The CDR3 DNA, read in part, is TGTGCCAGCAGTCTGTCGACAAATAACTATGCTGAGCAGTTC. This encodes CASSLSTNNYAEQF. The CDR3, in full, reads CASSLSTNNYAEQFF.

By proportion, this clone is medium-sized. The gene symbols are mouse symbols. CDR3 DNA, as far as it was read: TGTGCCAGCAGTATTTCGGGCTATGAACAGTAC. Its translation is CASSISGYEQY. The whole CDR3 protein is CASSISGYEQYF. The V gene is TRBV19, the J gene TRBJ2-7; unclear D gene. The read is 1 residue too short to cover the CDR3 end, so that end is filled in from the germline J gene. Germline CDR1 and CDR2: FNHDT and SITEND (reference sequence). CDR3 length equals 12 residues. Between the trimmed V and J ends, which lost 2 bases and 3 bases, there was a span of 6 bases.

Points on this clone: Mouse names are used for the genes. The read is 1 residue too short to cover the CDR3 end, so that end is filled in from the germline J gene. The chain links TRBV12-1 to TRBJ1-3; D unclear. Germline CDR1 SGHSN, CDR2 HYEKVE. The CDR3 spans 14 residues. V lost 3 bases and J 0 bases, leaving 8 bases between the germline ends. The sequenced part of the CDR3 DNA is TGTGCCAGCTCTTCGACACCTTCTGGAAATACGCTCTAT. Translation: CASSSTPSGNTLY. The full-length CDR3 reads as CASSSTPSGNTLYF.

For this clone: Gene names are the mouse ones. The read terminates 1 residue ahead of where the CDR3 ends, so the germline J gene completes it. J is TRBJ2-2 and V is TRBV26, with 8 bases lining up with TRBD2. The CDR3 has 14 residues. V was pared by 2 bases and J by 5 bases, with 1 base of the junction left unmatched. Germline CDR1 KGHPV, CDR2 FQNQEV (reference sequence). The CDR3 sequence is CASSLGGATGQLYF. The sequenced part of the CDR3 DNA is TGTGCCAGCAGTCTGGGGGGGGCGACCGGGCAGCTCTAC.

This clone was seen only a few times. These gene names are mouse names. The read comes to an end 1 residue before the CDR3 does, leaving the germline J gene to fill in the end. This chain connects TRBV26 to TRBJ1-6; D call uncertain. TRBJ1-6 has ORF status, its function being uncertain. The germline V gene encodes CDR1 KGHPV and CDR2 FQNQEV (reference sequence). V was trimmed by 10 bases and J by 2 bases, leaving 9 bases between them. The CDR3 length is 13 residues. CDR3 sequence reads: CATGMAYNSPLYF. CDR3 DNA (partial): TGTGCCACTGGGATGGCCTATAATTCGCCCCTCTAC.

This clone has only a few counts. These gene names are mouse names. The CDR3 extends 1 residue past the end of the read, so its final part is completed from the germline J gene. V is TRBV13-2 and J is TRBJ2-7, with 14 bases identical to TRBD2. This CDR3 has 14 residues. J gave up 5 bases and V 5 bases, and 3 bases lay outside the gene matches. Germline CDR1 reads NNHNN; CDR2 reads SYGAGS (reference sequence). Incomplete CDR3 DNA: TGTGCCAGCGGGCGGGACTGGGGGGGCAATGAACAGTAC. Its protein is CASGRDWGGNEQY. The CDR3 as a whole reads CASGRDWGGNEQYF.

By share of the sample, this clone is medium-sized. The gene symbols are mouse symbols. The read halts 1 residue ahead of the CDR3 end, with the missing end drawn from the germline J gene. This chain links TRBV26 with TRBJ2-3; D unresolved. From germline, CDR1 is KGHPV and CDR2 FQNQEV (reference sequence). The CDR3 totals 14 residues. V gave up 2 bases and J gave up 0 bases, with 6 bases separating them. CDR3 bases read: TGTGCCAGCAGTCTGCCATCTAGTGCAGAAACGCTGTAT. This gives the protein CASSLPSSAETLY. The whole CDR3 reads CASSLPSSAETLYF.

A word on this clone: The gene names given are mouse names. The CDR3 end lies 1 residue beyond the end of the read and is filled in from the germline J gene. The genes are TRBV26 and TRBJ2-3; possibly TRBD1 for D (6 bases). There are 15 residues in the CDR3. In germline, CDR1 is KGHPV, CDR2 FQNQEV (reference sequence). Trimming removed 3 bases at V and 0 bases at J, with 10 bases between. The sequenced part of the CDR3 DNA is TGTGCCAGCAGTCTTTGGGACATTAGTGCAGAAACGCTGTAT. It yields the protein CASSLWDISAETLY. The whole CDR3 region reads CASSLWDISAETLYF.

A word on this clone: Gene labels here are mouse ones. The missing CDR3 end, 1 residue past where the read stops, is filled in from the germline J gene. J is TRBJ1-1 and V is TRBV26, with D possibly being TRBD1 (5 bases). V was clipped by 4 bases and J by 5 bases, with 11 bases between them. Germline loops: CDR1 KGHPV, CDR2 FQNQEV (reference sequence). The CDR3 length is 13 residues. Incomplete CDR3 DNA: TGTGCCAGCAGTCCCCTGGCAGGGACAGAAGTCTTC. Translation: CASSPLAGTEVF. The entire CDR3 is CASSPLAGTEVFF. The variable domain in full, with the rest retrieved from reference TRBV26 and TRBJ1-1, is NSKVIQTPRYLVKGQGQKAKMRCIPEKGHPVVFWYQQNKNNEFKFLINFQNQEVLQQIDMTEKRFSAECPSNSPCSLEIQSSEAGDSALYLCASSPLAGTEVFFGKGTRLTVV.

Points on this clone: Genes here carry mouse names. The read finishes 1 residue shy of the CDR3 end, and the germline J gene is used to complete it. The V and J genes are TRBV5 and TRBJ1-1, with D hard to call. CDR1 and CDR2 (germline): LGHNA, YNLKQL (reference sequence). Trimming left V 0 bases short and J 0 bases short, with 8 bases between. The CDR3 loop spans 15 amino acids. CDR3 DNA, as far as it was read: TGTGCCAGCAGCCAAGATTGGAGGGCAAACACAGAAGTCTTC. This codes for CASSQDWRANTEVF. The full CDR3 protein reads CASSQDWRANTEVFF.

This clone qualifies as medium-sized. The genes and germline here are from mouse. The read falls 1 residue short of the CDR3 end, and the missing part is taken from the germline J gene. The chain recombines TRBV13-2 with TRBJ2-7, with 8 bases fitting TRBD2. The CDR3 runs 13 residues. From germline, CDR1 is NNHNN and CDR2 SYGAGS (reference sequence). The J segment lost 5 bases and the V segment lost 5 bases, leaving 6 bases of the junction unmatched. The CDR3 here is CASGLGGAHEQYF. CDR3 DNA, as far as it was read: TGTGCCAGCGGCTTGGGGGGGGCGCATGAACAGTAC.

Note on this clone: The gene names here belong to mouse. The CDR3 is cut off 1 residue early in the read; its end comes from the germline J gene. The chain links TRBV13-3 to TRBJ2-7; 7 nucleotides agree with TRBD2. V shed 2 bases, J shed 4 bases, and the junction held 3 bases outside the gene matches. Germline V gene sequence: CDR1 NNHDY, CDR2 SYVADS. The CDR3 runs 13 residues. CDR3 loop: CASSEDWAYEQYF. The covered CDR3 bases are TGTGCCAGCAGTGAAGACTGGGCTTATGAACAGTAC.

On this clone itself: Gene names are the mouse ones. The sequence runs out 1 residue before the end of the CDR3; the remainder is reconstructed from the germline J gene. V gene TRBV26 combines with J gene TRBJ2-2; D not certain. The V and J ends lost 3 bases and 6 bases respectively, with 8 bases between them. The V gene's germline CDR1 is KGHPV and CDR2 FQNQEV (reference sequence). The CDR3 totals 13 residues. This CDR3 reads CASSLAGPGQLYF. The CDR3 DNA, read in part, is TGTGCCAGCAGTCTTGCAGGCCCCGGGCAGCTCTAC.

With respect to this clone: All gene names here are mouse names. The CDR3 end falls 1 residue outside the read, so it is completed with the germline J gene. V gene TRBV2 combines with J gene TRBJ2-2; possible D gene TRBD2, 6 bases. Germline CDR1 and CDR2: LGHNA and YSYQKL. This CDR3 is built from 14 residues. V was pared by 4 bases and J by 2 bases, with 8 bases between. The CDR3 protein is CASSPGGNTGQLYF. Partial CDR3 DNA: TGTGCCAGCAGCCCGGGGGGTAACACCGGGCAGCTCTAC.

A remark on this clone: Gene and germline names: mouse. The read terminates 1 residue ahead of where the CDR3 ends, so the germline J gene completes it. The chain has TRBV31 and TRBJ1-2; tentatively, D is TRBD1 (5 bases). Trimming stripped 0 bases from V and 1 base from J, with 9 bases between. Germline V CDR1 and CDR2: GKSSPN, SITVG. The CDR3 has 14 amino acids. The CDR3: CAWSLDRGNSDYTF. CDR3 DNA, as far as it was read: TGTGCCTGGAGTCTAGATAGGGGAAACTCCGACTACACC.

This clone was seen more than once but under ten times. The genes are named according to mouse. The read finishes 1 residue shy of the CDR3 end, and the germline J gene is used to complete it. This chain links TRBV16 with TRBJ2-5, with no clear D. CDR1 and CDR2 (germline): SGHSA, FRNQAP. The length of the CDR3 is 12 residues. Trimming took 3 bases from V and 5 from J, leaving 6 bases between them. The sequenced part of the CDR3 DNA is TGTGCAAGCAGCTTTACAAGAGACACCCAGTAC. Amino acids: CASSFTRDTQY. The entire CDR3 protein is CASSFTRDTQYF.

This clone is termed large. Germline and genes here are mouse. The read ends 1 residue before the CDR3 terminus; that terminus is restored from the germline J gene. The chain combines TRBV19 with TRBJ2-1; 9 nucleotides match TRBD2. The CDR3 sequence is 15 residues long. Germline CDR1 reads FNHDT; CDR2 reads SITEND (reference sequence). Trimming took 4 bases from V and 0 from J; bases not matched to a gene: 2. The CDR3 is CASSRTGVNYAEQFF. CDR3 DNA, as far as it was read: TGTGCCAGCAGTCGGACTGGGGTTAACTATGCTGAGCAGTTC.

A note on this clone: Gene labels here are mouse ones. The observed sequence ends 1 residue before the CDR3 terminus, with the missing tail filled in from the germline J gene. This chain joins TRBV1 and TRBJ2-3, with 10 bases fitting TRBD1. The CDR3 is made up of 16 amino acids. Germline CDR1 NSQYPW, CDR2 LRSPGD (reference sequence). Losses at the gene ends were 2 bases for V and 0 bases for J; bases not matched to a gene: 2. The CDR3 reads CTCSARDRGSAETLYF. The CDR3 bases that were read are TGCACCTGCAGTGCACGGGACAGGGGTAGTGCAGAAACGCTGTAT. Full variable domain (missing parts from reference TRBV1 and TRBJ2-3): VTLLEQNPRWRLVPRGQAVNLRCILKNSQYPWMSWYQQDLQKQLQWLFTLRSPGDKEVKSLPGADYLATRVTDTELRLQVANMSQGRTLYCTCSARDRGSAETLYFGSGTRLTVL.